The 28 T cell receptor beta chains below all came from one sample that was sequenced in a study of cytomegalovirus exposure and HLA in healthy donors. In the PCR, 60 Vbeta and 13 Jbeta primers were used. TCRdb's copy holds only in-frame clones and misses some; the assay was immunoSEQ multiplex PCR. Of 90,000 to 150,000 clones listed, under 85% were seen once; the top ten hold approximately 11%. Sample: PBMCs. These receptor sequences come from a man between 35 and 55 years old in good health and CMV-seropositive.

This clone turned up a few times. The chain employs TRBV2 and TRBJ2-1; TRBD1 is a possible D gene (5 bases). V lost 6 bases to trimming and J lost 6 bases, with 15 bases between them. The CDR3 is 14 residues long. Germline CDR1 reads SNHLY; CDR2 reads FYNNEI. DNA for the CDR3: TGTGCCAGCAGGTCCAGGGCGACTCCCAATGAGCAGTTCTTC. Translation gives CASRSRATPNEQFF.

In its sample, this clone was seen a few times. The J gene is TRBJ2-3, the V gene TRBV6-4; 8 bases are a match to TRBD2. Germline CDR1 reads MRHNA; CDR2 reads SNTAGT. The CDR3 consists of 14 residues. Unmatched junction bases numbered 1, after V lost 4 bases and J lost 1 base. The CDR3 here is CASSVTSGTDTQYF. The CDR3 DNA reads TGTGCCAGCAGTGTGACTAGCGGCACAGATACGCAGTATTTT.

The chain has TRBV7-3 and TRBJ2-3; TRBD1 matches 9 bases. The germline CDR1 and CDR2 sequences are SGHTA and FQGTGA. V dropped 5 bases and J dropped 1; count of bases not matched to a gene: 4. The CDR3 is made up of 15 amino acids. CDR3 sequence reads: CASSKQGAGTDTQYF. The CDR3 region has the DNA TGTGCCAGCAGCAAACAGGGGGCAGGCACAGATACGCAGTATTTT.

The rearrangement links TRBV5-6 to TRBJ2-3; 9 bases match TRBD2. The junction had 11 bases not matched to a gene; V was cut back by 4 bases and J by 5 bases. CDR1 SGHDT and CDR2 YYEEEE come from the germline V gene. CDR3 length: 16 residues. CDR3 region: CASSTRRKRGVDTQYF. The CDR3 coding sequence is TGTGCCAGCAGCACCAGGCGGAAGCGGGGGGTAGATACGCAGTATTTT.

This chain links TRBV9 with TRBJ1-2, with D uncertain. Germline V gene lookup returns CDR1 SGDLS and CDR2 YYNGEE. Trimming shortened V by 4 bases and J by 0 bases, and 10 bases separated the two germline ends. This CDR3 has 14 amino acids. The CDR3 sequence is CASSPAGANYGYTF. The CDR3 region has the DNA TGTGCCAGCAGCCCCGCGGGAGCTAACTATGGCTACACCTTC.

The rearrangement links TRBV9 to TRBJ1-1; D is ambiguous. The germline V gene encodes CDR1 SGDLS and CDR2 YYNGEE. V dropped 4 bases and J dropped 3 bases, with 13 bases sitting between them. This CDR3 spans 14 amino acids. The CDR3 sequence: CASSTRRRHTEAFF. The CDR3 region has the DNA TGTGCCAGCAGCACGAGGAGGAGACACACTGAAGCTTTCTTT.

This chain links TRBV7-6 with TRBJ2-2; 12 positions agree with TRBD2. CDR3 length equals 18 residues. Unmatched junction bases numbered 11, after V lost 5 bases and J lost 4 bases. The germline V gene has CDR1 SGHVS and CDR2 FNYEAQ. CDR3 region: CASSQMALAGGSTGELFF. DNA of the CDR3: TGTGCCAGCAGCCAGATGGCCCTAGCGGGGGGGTCCACCGGGGAGCTGTTTTTT.

This chain connects TRBV4-1 to TRBJ2-1, with 11 bases lining up with TRBD2. This CDR3 is built from 15 residues. Germline CDR1 is MGHRA and CDR2 is YSYEKL. Trimming at V came to 4 bases and at J to 5 bases, leaving 4 bases not matched to a gene. As DNA, the CDR3 is TGCGCCAGCAGCCGGCCTAGCGGGGGGAACAATGAGCAGTTCTTC. It codes for CASSRPSGGNNEQFF.

This chain joins TRBV2 and TRBJ1-1, with 7 bases aligning to TRBD1. Per the germline V gene, CDR1 is SNHLY and CDR2 is FYNNEI. The CDR3 length is 14 residues. The junction had 7 bases not matched to a gene; V was cut back by 6 bases and J by 3 bases. The DNA of the CDR3 is TGTGCCAGCAGCGCTATAGGGGGCGACACTGAAGCTTTCTTT. Translating gives CASSAIGGDTEAFF.

The rearrangement links TRBV29-1 to TRBJ2-1, with 8 bases lining up with TRBD2. Germline lookup yields CDR1 SQVTM and CDR2 ANQGSEA. The ends lost 7 bases at V and 8 bases at J; junction bases unmatched: 13. The CDR3 totals 14 residues. The CDR3 reads CSAVPGGANDEQFF. Here the CDR3 DNA reads TGCAGCGCCGTTCCCGGGGGGGCGAACGATGAGCAGTTCTTC.

The chain links TRBV4-3 to TRBJ2-1, with no clear D. The CDR3 runs to 15 residues. The V and J ends lost 4 bases and 8 bases respectively, with 18 bases between them. Per germline, CDR1 LGHNA and CDR2 YSLEER. Written as DNA, the CDR3 is TGCGCCAGCAGCCGTTCGTTACTCAGGATCGATGAGCAGTTCTTC. Translated: CASSRSLLRIDEQFF.

The genes are TRBV5-4 and TRBJ2-6; 7 nucleotides align to TRBD1. The CDR3 loop spans 16 amino acids. CDR1 is SGHNT, CDR2 YYREEE, per germline (reference sequence). The J segment lost 0 bases and the V segment lost 4 bases, leaving 4 bases of the junction unmatched. The CDR3 reads CASSRRDSSGANVLTF. CDR3 sequence (DNA): TGTGCCAGCAGCCGACGGGACAGCTCTGGGGCCAACGTCCTGACTTTC.

Turning to this clone: One junction end does not reproduce the germline sequence, and a read error may be involved. The chain employs TRBV7-7 and TRBJ1-3; the D gene is possibly TRBD1 (6 bases). The V gene's germline CDR1 is SSHAT and CDR2 FNYEAQ (reference sequence). CDR3 length: 15 residues. As DNA, the CDR3 is TGTGCTAGCAGCTTATCGACAGGTCCCGGAAACACCATATATTTT. Protein sequence: CASSLSTGPGNTIYF.

The chain joins TRBV7-2 to TRBJ1-5; TRBD1 matches at 8 bases. CDR3 length equals 14 residues. The V gene end was trimmed by 5 bases and the J gene end by 4 bases; junction bases not matched to a gene: 4. Germline CDR1 and CDR2: SGHTA and FQGNSA. CDR3 nucleotide sequence: TGTGCCAGCAGCCGACAGGGGTTGAATCAGCCCCAGCATTTT. This sequence encodes CASSRQGLNQPQHF. The whole variable domain, remainder taken from reference TRBV7-2 and TRBJ1-5, is GAGVSQSPSNKVTEKGKDVELRCDPISGHTALYWYRQSLGQGLEFLIYFQGNSAPDKSGLPSDRFSAERTGGSVSTLTIQRTQQEDSAVYLCASSRQGLNQPQHFGDGTRLSIL.

This chain uses TRBV7-8 with TRBJ2-3; D unclear. Germline CDR1 SGHVS, CDR2 FQNEAQ. This CDR3 has 15 amino acids. V lost 5 bases and J 2 bases, leaving 14 bases between the germline ends. The CDR3 coding sequence is TGTGCCAGCAGCCGAAGAGGCTTCGACACAGATACGCAGTATTTT. Encoded protein: CASSRRGFDTDTQYF.

The genes are TRBV7-9 and TRBJ2-7, with a weak D call TRBD2 (6 bases). The V end lost 2 bases, the J end lost 0 bases, and 11 bases lay between the germline ends. The CDR3 contains 15 residues. Germline V gives CDR1 SEHNR, CDR2 FQNEAQ (reference sequence). The CDR3 DNA sequence: TGTGCCAGCAGCTTAAGATTAGCGGCCTCCTACGAGCAGTACTTC. Translating it yields CASSLRLAASYEQYF.

The chain couples TRBV5-1 to TRBJ2-5; D ambiguous. The end of the DNA aligns better with TRBJ2-7, so the J call may be wrong. The length of the CDR3 is 12 residues. Germline loops: CDR1 SGHRS, CDR2 YFSETQ. CDR3 loop: CASSFGSYEQYF. The CDR3 region has the DNA TGCGCCAGCAGCTTCGGGTCCTACGAGCAGTACTTC.

The chain has TRBV20-1 and TRBJ1-2; no clear D. CDR3 length: 11 residues. Germline CDR1 reads DFQATT; CDR2 reads SNEGSKA (reference sequence). Trimming took off 0 bases at V and 7 bases at J, with 6 bases between the two ends. The CDR3 sequence: CSARDTSGYTF. The DNA for the CDR3 is TGCAGTGCTAGAGATACAAGTGGCTACACCTTC.

This chain joins TRBV5-4 and TRBJ1-4; D gene unclear. Looked up from germline, CDR1 is SGHNT and CDR2 is YYREEE (reference sequence). Trimming shortened V by 5 bases and J by 3 bases, and 11 bases separated the two germline ends. The CDR3 has 14 amino acids. This chain's CDR3 is CASSRGPANEKLFF. CDR3 bases: TGTGCCAGCAGTCGAGGCCCGGCTAATGAAAAACTGTTTTTT.

J is TRBJ2-1 and V is TRBV29-1, with 9 positions matching TRBD1. CDR1 is SQVTM and CDR2 is ANQGSEA in the germline V gene. J gave up 7 bases and V 5 bases, and 6 bases lay outside the gene matches. The CDR3 is 13 amino acids. The CDR3 protein is CSVRDREGNEQFF. In nucleotides, the CDR3 is TGCAGCGTTCGGGACAGGGAAGGTAATGAGCAGTTCTTC.

This sequence joins TRBV7-3 and TRBJ2-6; D might be TRBD1 (6 bases). Germline V CDR1 and CDR2: SGHTA, FQGTGA. This CDR3 region has 15 residues. V was shortened by 6 bases and J by 2 bases, with 11 bases between the two germline ends. The CDR3 coding sequence is TGTGCCAGCAGTCAAGGGGGAACTGGGGCCAACGTCCTGACTTTC. Its protein is CASSQGGTGANVLTF.

The rearrangement joins TRBV4-1 to TRBJ2-5; the match to TRBD1 covers 9 bases. V shed 6 bases, J shed 5 bases, and the junction held 13 bases outside the gene matches. CDR1 and CDR2 (germline): MGHRA, YSYEKL. The CDR3 extends over 16 amino acids. The CDR3 coding sequence is TGCGCCAGCAGTTCGCCCCCCGGGACAGGGCGGGAGACCCAGTACTTC. Amino acids: CASSSPPGTGRETQYF.

The J gene is TRBJ2-3, the V gene TRBV11-1; possible D gene TRBD2, 5 bases. V was cut by 4 bases and J by 5 bases, with 19 bases left in between. Germline assignment: CDR1 SGHAT and CDR2 FQDESV (reference sequence). This CDR3 has 16 residues. CDR3 residues: CASSSQGPGLVDTQYF. CDR3 bases: TGTGCCAGCAGCTCCCAAGGCCCGGGGTTGGTAGATACGCAGTATTTT. Together with reference TRBV11-1 and TRBJ2-3, the CDR3 gives the full variable domain: EAEVAQSPRYKITEKSQAVAFWCDPISGHATLYWYRQILGQGPELLVQFQDESVVDDSQLPKDRFSAERLKGVDSTLKIQPAELGDSAMYLCASSSQGPGLVDTQYFGPGTRLTVL.

This clone was seen a few times. The chain combines TRBV4-3 with TRBJ2-7; the match to TRBD1 covers 7 bases. The germline gives CDR1 LGHNA, CDR2 YSLEER. There are 15 residues in the CDR3. The V segment lost 0 bases and the J segment 2 bases; nucleotides outside the gene matches: 4. The CDR3 DNA reads as TGCGCCAGCAGCCAAGATCGACAGGGCGCCTACGAGCAGTACTTC. This encodes CASSQDRQGAYEQYF.

This clone was found once. The chain couples TRBV7-2 to TRBJ1-5; 9 bases match TRBD1. The CDR3 runs to 15 residues. Germline V gives CDR1 SGHTA, CDR2 FQGNSA. Unmatched junction bases numbered 7, after V lost 5 bases and J lost 5 bases. CDR3 sequence (DNA): TGTGCCAGCAGCCCAAGGACAGGGGCTGATCAGCCCCAGCATTTT. Translated: CASSPRTGADQPQHF.

This clone was recorded once. V gene TRBV7-9 combines with J gene TRBJ2-7; D unresolved. The germline V gene has CDR1 SEHNR and CDR2 FQNEAQ (reference sequence). This CDR3 has 11 residues. Between the trimmed V and J ends, which lost 10 bases and 4 bases, there was a span of 11 bases. CDR3 in DNA: TGTGCCACCGGGTCGAATTACGAGCAGTACTTC. Amino acid sequence: CATGSNYEQYF. The full variable domain, in which reference TRBV7-9 and TRBJ2-7 provide the parts outside the CDR3, is DTGVSQNPRHKITKRGQNVTFRCDPISEHNRLYWYRQTLGQGPEFLTYFQNEAQLEKSRLLSDRFSAERPKGSFSTLEIQRTEQGDSAMYLCATGSNYEQYFGPGTRLTVT.

J is TRBJ1-1 and V is TRBV27; TRBD1 agrees at 8 bases. V trimming: 8 bases; J trimming: 3 bases; junction bases outside the gene matches: 14. Per the germline V gene, CDR1 is MNHEY and CDR2 is SMNVEV (reference sequence). This CDR3 is built from 16 residues. The CDR3 loop reads CASRTPTGGGYTEAFF. CDR3 sequence (DNA): TGTGCCAGCCGCACACCCACAGGGGGTGGGTACACTGAAGCTTTCTTT.

This chain joins TRBV7-2 and TRBJ1-3; D call uncertain. Germline V lookup: CDR1 SGHTA, CDR2 FQGNSA. The CDR3 has 13 residues. The V end lost 5 bases, the J end lost 4 bases, and 9 bases lay between the germline ends. CDR3 bases: TGTGCCAGCAGCCACACAGTCGGAAACACCATATATTTT. Translated: CASSHTVGNTIYF.